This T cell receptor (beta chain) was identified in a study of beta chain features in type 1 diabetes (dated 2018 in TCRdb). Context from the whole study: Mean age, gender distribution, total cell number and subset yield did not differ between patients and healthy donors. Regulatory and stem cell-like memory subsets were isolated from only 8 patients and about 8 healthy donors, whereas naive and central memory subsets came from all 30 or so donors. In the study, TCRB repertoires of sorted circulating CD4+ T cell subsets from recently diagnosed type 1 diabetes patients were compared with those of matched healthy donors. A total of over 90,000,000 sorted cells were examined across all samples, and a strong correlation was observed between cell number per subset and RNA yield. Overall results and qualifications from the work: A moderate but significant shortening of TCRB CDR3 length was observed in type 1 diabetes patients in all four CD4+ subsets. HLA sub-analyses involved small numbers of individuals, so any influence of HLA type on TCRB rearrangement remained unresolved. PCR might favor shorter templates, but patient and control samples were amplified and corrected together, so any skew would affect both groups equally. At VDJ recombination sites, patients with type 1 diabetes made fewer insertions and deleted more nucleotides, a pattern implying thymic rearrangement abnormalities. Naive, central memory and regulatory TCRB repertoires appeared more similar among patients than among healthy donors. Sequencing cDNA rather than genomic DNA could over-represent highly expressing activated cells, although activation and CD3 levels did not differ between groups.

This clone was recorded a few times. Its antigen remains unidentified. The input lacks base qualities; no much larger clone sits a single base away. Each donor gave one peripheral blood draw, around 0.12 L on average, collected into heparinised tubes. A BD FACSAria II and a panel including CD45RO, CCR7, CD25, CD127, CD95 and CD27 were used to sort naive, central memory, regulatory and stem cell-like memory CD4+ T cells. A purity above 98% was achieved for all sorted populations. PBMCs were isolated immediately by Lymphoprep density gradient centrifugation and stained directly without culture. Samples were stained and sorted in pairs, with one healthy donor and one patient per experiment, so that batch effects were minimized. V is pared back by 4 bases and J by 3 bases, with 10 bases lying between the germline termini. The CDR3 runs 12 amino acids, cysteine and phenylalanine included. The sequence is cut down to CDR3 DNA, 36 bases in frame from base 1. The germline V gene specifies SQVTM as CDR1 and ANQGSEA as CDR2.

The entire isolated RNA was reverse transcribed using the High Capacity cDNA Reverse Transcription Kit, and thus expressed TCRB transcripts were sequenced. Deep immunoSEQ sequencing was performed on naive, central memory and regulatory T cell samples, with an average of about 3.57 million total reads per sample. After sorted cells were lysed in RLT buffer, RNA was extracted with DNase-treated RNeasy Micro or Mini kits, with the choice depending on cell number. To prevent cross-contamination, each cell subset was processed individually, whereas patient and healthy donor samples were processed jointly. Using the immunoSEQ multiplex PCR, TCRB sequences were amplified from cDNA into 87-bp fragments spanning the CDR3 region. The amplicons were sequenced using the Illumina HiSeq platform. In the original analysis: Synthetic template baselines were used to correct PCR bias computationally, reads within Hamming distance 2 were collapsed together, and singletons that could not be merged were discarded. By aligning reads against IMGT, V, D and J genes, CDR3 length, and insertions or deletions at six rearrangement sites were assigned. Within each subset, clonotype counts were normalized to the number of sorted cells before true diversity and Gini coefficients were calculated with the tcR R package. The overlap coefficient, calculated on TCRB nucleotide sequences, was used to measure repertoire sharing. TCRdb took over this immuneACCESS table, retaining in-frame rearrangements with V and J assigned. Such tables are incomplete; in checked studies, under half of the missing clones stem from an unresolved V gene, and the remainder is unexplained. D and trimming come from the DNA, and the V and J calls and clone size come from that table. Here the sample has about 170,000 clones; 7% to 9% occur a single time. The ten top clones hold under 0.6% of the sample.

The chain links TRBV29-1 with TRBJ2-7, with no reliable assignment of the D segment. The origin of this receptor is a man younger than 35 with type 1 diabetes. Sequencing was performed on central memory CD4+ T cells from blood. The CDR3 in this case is CSVVNHFYEQYF. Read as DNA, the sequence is TGCAGCGTTGTGAACCACTTCTACGAGCAGTACTTC.